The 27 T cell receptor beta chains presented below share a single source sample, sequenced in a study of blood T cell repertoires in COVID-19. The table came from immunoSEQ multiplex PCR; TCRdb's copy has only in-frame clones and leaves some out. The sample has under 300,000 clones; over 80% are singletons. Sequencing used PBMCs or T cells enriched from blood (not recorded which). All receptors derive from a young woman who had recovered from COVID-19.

The CDR3 protein is CASSMAALGSPLHF. DNA of the CDR3: TGTGCCAGTAGTATGGCAGCGCTCGGTTCACCCCTCCACTTT. This chain joins TRBV19 and TRBJ1-6, with D unresolved. Per the germline V gene, CDR1 is LNHDA and CDR2 is SQIVND (reference sequence). V was pared by 3 bases and J by 9 bases, with 12 bases between. The CDR3 has 14 residues.

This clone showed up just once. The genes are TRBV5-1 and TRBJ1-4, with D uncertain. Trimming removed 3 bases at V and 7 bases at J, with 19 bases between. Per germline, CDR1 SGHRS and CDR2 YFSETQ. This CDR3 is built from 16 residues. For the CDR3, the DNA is TGCGCCAGCAGCTGGTCCGTCATGGATGGCGGTGAAAAACTGTTTTTT. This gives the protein CASSWSVMDGGEKLFF.

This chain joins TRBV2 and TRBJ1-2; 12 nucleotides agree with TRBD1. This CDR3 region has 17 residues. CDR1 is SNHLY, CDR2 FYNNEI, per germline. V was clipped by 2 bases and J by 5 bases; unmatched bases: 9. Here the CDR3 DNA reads TGTGCCAGCAGTGAATGGTCGGGACAGGGGGCAAGGTATGGCTACACCTTC. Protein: CASSEWSGQGARYGYTF.

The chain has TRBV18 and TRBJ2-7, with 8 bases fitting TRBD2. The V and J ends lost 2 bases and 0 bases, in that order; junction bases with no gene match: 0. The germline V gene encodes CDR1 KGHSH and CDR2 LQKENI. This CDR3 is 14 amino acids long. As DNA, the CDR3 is TGTGCCAGCTCACCAGCGGGAGGCTCCTACGAGCAGTACTTC. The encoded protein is CASSPAGGSYEQYF.

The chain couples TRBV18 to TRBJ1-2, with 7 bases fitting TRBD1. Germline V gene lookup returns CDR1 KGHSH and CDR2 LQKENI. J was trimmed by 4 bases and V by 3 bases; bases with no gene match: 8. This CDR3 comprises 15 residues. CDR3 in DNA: TGTGCCAGCTCACCCCGGGACAGAACCGCCTATGGCTACACCTTC. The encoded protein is CASSPRDRTAYGYTF.

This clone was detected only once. The CDR3 DNA reads TGTGCCAGCAGCCCTCGAGGACCGACAGGGGAGACCCAGTACTTC. Protein: CASSPRGPTGETQYF. V usage is TRBV7-9 and J usage is TRBJ2-5, with TRBD1 identical over 7 bases. Germline V CDR1 and CDR2: SEHNR, FQNEAQ (reference sequence). The CDR3 extends over 15 amino acids. Trimming at V came to 5 bases and at J to 5 bases, leaving 11 bases not matched to a gene.

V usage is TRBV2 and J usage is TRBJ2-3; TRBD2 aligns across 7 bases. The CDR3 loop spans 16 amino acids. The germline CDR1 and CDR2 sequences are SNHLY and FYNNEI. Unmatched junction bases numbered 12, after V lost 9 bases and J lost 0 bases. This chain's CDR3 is CARTGGIVLSTDTQYF. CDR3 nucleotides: TGTGCCAGAACCGGGGGGATTGTGCTTAGCACAGATACGCAGTATTTT.

The CDR3 nucleotides are TGTGCCAGCAAGACCGACAGCTCCTATAATTCACCCCTCCACTTT. It is translated as CASKTDSSYNSPLHF. The V and J genes are TRBV6-6 and TRBJ1-6, with TRBD1 as a possible D gene (5 bases). V was shortened by 7 bases and J by 0 bases, with 10 bases between the two germline ends. This CDR3 comprises 15 residues. The V gene's germline CDR1 is MNHNY and CDR2 SVGAGI (reference sequence).

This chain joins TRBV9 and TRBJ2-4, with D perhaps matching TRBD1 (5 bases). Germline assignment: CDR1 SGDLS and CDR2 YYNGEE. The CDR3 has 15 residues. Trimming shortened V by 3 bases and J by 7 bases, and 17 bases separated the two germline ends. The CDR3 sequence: CASSAGFGVGNIQYF. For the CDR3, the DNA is TGTGCCAGCAGCGCAGGGTTTGGGGTTGGGAACATTCAGTACTTC. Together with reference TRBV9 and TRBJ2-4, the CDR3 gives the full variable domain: DSGVTQTPKHLITATGQRVTLRCSPRSGDLSVYWYQQSLDQGLQFLIQYYNGEERAKGNILERFSAQQFPDLHSELNLSSLELGDSALYFCASSAGFGVGNIQYFGAGTRLSVL.

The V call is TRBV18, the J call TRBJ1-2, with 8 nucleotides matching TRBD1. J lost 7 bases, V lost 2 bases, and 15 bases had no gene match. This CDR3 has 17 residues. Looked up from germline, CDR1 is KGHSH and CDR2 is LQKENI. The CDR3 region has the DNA TGTGCCAGCTCACCAAGCCAACAGACAGGGGTAGTTACTGGCTACACCTTC. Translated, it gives CASSPSQQTGVVTGYTF.

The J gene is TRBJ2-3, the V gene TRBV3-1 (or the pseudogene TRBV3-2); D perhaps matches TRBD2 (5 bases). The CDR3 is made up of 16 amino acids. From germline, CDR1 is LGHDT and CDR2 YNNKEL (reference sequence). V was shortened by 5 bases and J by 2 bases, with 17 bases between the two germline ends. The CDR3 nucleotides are TGTGCCAGCAGCTACAAGCTCAGCGGCCCCACAGATACGCAGTATTTT. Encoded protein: CASSYKLSGPTDTQYF.

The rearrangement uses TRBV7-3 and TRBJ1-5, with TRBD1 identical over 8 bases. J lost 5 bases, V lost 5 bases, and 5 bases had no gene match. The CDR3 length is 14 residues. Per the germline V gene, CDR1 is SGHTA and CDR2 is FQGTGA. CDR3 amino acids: CASSPTGVDQPQHF. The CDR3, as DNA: TGTGCCAGCAGCCCGACAGGGGTCGATCAGCCCCAGCATTTT.

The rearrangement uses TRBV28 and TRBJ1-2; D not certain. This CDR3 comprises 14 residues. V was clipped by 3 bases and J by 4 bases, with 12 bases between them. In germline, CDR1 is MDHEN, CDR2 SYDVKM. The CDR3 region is CASSFEVSGYGYTF. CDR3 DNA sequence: TGTGCCAGCAGTTTCGAGGTGAGCGGCTATGGCTACACCTTC.

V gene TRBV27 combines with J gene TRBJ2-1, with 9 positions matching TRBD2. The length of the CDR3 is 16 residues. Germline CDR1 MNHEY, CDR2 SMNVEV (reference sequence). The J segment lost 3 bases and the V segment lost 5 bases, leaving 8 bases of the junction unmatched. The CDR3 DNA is TGTGCCAGCAGTCCCCTAGCGGGACACAACTACAATGAGCAGTTCTTC. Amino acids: CASSPLAGHNYNEQFF.

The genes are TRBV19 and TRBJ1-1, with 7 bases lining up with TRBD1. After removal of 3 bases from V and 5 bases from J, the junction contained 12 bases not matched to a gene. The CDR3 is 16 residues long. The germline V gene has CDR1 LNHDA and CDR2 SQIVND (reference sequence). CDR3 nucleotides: TGTGCCAGTAGTATCAGGGGGAGCGGGGGGTGGACTGAAGCTTTCTTT. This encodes CASSIRGSGGWTEAFF.

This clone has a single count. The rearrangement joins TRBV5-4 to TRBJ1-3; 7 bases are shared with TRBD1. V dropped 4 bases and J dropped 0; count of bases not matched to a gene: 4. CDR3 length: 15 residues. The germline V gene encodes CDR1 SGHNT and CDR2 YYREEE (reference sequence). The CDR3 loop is CASSRQGVSGNTIYF. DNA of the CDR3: TGTGCCAGCAGCCGGCAGGGGGTCTCTGGAAACACCATATATTTT.

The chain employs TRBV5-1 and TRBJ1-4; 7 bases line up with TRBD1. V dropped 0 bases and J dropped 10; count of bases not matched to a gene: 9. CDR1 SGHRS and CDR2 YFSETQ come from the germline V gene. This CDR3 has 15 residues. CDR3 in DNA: TGCGCCAGCAGCTTGGAGAGCAGGGGGGCGGGAAAACTGTTTTTT. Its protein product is CASSLESRGAGKLFF.

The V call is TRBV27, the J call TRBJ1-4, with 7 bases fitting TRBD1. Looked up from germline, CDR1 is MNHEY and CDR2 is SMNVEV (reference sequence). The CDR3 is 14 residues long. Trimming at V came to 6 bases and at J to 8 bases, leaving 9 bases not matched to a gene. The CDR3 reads CASRNSGGAEKLFF. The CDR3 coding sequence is TGTGCCAGCAGGAATTCAGGGGGAGCCGAAAAACTGTTTTTT. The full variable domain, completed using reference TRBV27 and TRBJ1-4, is EAQVTQNPRYLITVTGKKLTVTCSQNMNHEYMSWYRQDPGLGLRQIYYSMNVEVTDKGDVPEGYKVSRKEKRNFPLILESPSPNQTSLYFCASRNSGGAEKLFFGSGTQLSVL.

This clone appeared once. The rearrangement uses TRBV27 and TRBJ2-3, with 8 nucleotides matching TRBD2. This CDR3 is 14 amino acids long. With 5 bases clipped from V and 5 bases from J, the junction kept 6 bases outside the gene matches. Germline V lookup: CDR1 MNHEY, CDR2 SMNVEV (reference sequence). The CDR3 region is CASSPLGTRDTQYF. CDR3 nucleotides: TGTGCCAGCAGTCCGCTCGGGACTAGAGATACGCAGTATTTT.

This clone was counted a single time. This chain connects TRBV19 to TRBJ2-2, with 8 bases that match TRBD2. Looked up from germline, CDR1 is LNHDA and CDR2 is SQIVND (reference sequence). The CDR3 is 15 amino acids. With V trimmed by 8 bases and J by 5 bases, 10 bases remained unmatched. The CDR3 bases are TGTGCCAGTTCAACCCGGCTAGCGGGTACCGGGGAGCTGTTTTTT. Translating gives CASSTRLAGTGELFF. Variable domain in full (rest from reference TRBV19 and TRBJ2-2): DGGITQSPKYLFRKEGQNVTLSCEQNLNHDAMYWYRQDPGQGLRLIYYSQIVNDFQKGDIAEGYSVSREKKESFPLTVTSAQKNPTAFYLCASSTRLAGTGELFFGEGSRLTVL.

CDR3 sequence reads: CASGRTGGNSPLHF. The CDR3 DNA is TGTGCCAGCGGACGTACAGGGGGTAATTCACCCCTCCACTTT. The V call is TRBV5-6, the J call TRBJ1-6; 8 nucleotides align to TRBD1. The CDR3 totals 14 residues. The germline CDR1 and CDR2 sequences are SGHDT and YYEEEE. V lost 7 bases to trimming and J lost 6 bases; unmatched junction nucleotides: 6.

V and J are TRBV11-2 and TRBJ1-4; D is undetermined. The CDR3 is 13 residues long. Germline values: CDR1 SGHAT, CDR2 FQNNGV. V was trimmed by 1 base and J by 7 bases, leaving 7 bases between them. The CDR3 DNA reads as TGTGCCAGCAGCTTAGTGGGGAGTGAAAAACTGTTTTTT. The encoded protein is CASSLVGSEKLFF. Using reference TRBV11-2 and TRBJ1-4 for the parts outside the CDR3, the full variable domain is EAGVAQSPRYKIIEKRQSVAFWCNPISGHATLYWYQQILGQGPKLLIQFQNNGVVDDSQLPKDRFSAERLKGVDSTLKIQPAKLEDSAVYLCASSLVGSEKLFFGSGTQLSVL.

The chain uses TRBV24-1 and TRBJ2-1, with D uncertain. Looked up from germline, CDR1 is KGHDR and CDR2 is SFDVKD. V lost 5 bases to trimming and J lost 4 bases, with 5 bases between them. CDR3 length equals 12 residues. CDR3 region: CATSAYYNEQFF. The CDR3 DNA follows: TGTGCCACCAGTGCTTATTACAATGAGCAGTTCTTC.

CDR3: CASSRSGAGGGYGYTF. The CDR3 coding sequence is TGTGCCAGCAGCAGGTCGGGTGCAGGGGGCGGCTATGGCTACACCTTC. The chain joins TRBV9 to TRBJ1-2; 8 nucleotides line up with TRBD1. Germline CDR1 reads SGDLS; CDR2 reads YYNGEE. J gave up 4 bases and V 4 bases, and 12 bases lay outside the gene matches. This CDR3 spans 16 amino acids.

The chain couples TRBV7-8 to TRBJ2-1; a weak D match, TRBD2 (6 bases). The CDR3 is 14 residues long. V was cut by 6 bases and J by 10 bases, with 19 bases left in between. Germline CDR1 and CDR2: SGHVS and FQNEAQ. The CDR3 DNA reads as TGTGCCAGCAGACTTCGACGGGAGTTGGGCGAGCAGTTCTTC. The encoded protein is CASRLRRELGEQFF.

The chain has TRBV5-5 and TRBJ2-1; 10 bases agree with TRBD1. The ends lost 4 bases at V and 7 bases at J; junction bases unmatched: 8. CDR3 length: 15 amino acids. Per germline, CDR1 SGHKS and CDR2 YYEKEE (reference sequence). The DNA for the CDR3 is TGTGCCAGCAGCCACCGGGACAGGGGATGGAATGAGCAGTTCTTC. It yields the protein CASSHRDRGWNEQFF.

The CDR3 region has the DNA TGTGCCAGCAGTTTACGGGGACTGGGGGGAAACACCATATATTTT. Protein product: CASSLRGLGGNTIYF. The genes are TRBV28 and TRBJ1-3; D may be TRBD1 (5 bases). Trimming stripped 2 bases from V and 4 bases from J, with 12 bases between. In germline, CDR1 is MDHEN, CDR2 SYDVKM. This CDR3 has 15 amino acids.